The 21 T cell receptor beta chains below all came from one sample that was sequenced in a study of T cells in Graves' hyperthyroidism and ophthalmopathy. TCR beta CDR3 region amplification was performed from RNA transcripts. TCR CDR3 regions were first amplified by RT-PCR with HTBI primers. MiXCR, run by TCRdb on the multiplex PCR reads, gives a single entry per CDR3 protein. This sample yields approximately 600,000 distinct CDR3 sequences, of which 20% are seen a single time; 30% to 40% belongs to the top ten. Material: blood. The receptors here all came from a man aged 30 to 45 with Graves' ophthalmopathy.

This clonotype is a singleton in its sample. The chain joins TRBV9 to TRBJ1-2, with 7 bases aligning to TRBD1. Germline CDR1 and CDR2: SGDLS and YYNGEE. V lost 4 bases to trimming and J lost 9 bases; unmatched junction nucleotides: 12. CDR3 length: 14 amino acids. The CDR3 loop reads CASSSGDRESSYTF. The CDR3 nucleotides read TGTGCCAGCAGCTCCGGAGACAGGGAGAGTAGCTACACCTTC. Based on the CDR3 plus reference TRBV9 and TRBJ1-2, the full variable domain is DSGVTQTPKHLITATGQRVTLRCSPRSGDLSVYWYQQSLDQGLQFLIQYYNGEERAKGNILERFSAQQFPDLHSELNLSSLELGDSALYFCASSSGDRESSYTFGSGTRLTVV.

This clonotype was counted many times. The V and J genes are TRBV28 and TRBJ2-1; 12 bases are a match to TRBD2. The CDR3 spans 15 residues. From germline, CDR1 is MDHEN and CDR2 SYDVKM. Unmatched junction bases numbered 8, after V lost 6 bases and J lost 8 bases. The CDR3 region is CASRSGTSGLDEQFF. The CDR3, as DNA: TGTGCCAGCAGGTCCGGGACTAGCGGGCTAGATGAGCAGTTCTTC.

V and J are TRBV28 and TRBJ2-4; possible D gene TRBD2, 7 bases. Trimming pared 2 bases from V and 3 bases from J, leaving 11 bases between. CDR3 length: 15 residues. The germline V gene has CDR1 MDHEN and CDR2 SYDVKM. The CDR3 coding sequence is TGTGCCAGCAGTTTACGGGGAGGGGGCAAAAACATTCAGTACTTC. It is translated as CASSLRGGGKNIQYF.

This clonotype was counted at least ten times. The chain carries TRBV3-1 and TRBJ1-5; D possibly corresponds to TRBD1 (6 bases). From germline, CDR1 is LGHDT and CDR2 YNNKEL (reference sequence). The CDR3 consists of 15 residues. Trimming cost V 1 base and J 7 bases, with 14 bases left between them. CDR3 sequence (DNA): TGTGCCAGCAGCCAAGGGACAGCCTCGGAGCAGCCCCAGCATTTT. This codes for CASSQGTASEQPQHF.

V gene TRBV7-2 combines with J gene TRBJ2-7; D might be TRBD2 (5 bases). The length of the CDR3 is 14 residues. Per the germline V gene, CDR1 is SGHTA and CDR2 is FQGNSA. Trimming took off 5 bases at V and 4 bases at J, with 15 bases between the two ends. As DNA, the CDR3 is TGTGCCAGCAGCCCCCGAGGGTTTTATTACGAGCAGTACTTC. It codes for CASSPRGFYYEQYF.

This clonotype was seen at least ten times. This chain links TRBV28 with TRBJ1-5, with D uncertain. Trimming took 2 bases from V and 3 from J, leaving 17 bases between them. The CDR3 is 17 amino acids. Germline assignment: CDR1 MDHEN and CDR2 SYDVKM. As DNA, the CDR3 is TGTGCCAGCAGTTTAGTCAAAACGTCAACAGTCAATCAGCCCCAGCATTTT. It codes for CASSLVKTSTVNQPQHF.

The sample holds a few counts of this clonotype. CDR3 residues: CASSLRKTYQQPQHF. The CDR3 DNA reads as TGTGCCAGCAGTTTAAGGAAGACATATCAGCAGCCCCAGCATTTT. The V gene is TRBV27, the J gene TRBJ1-5; D ambiguous. The CDR3 contains 15 residues. The V end lost 2 bases, the J end lost 7 bases, and 15 bases lay between the germline ends. The V gene's germline CDR1 is MNHEY and CDR2 SMNVEV (reference sequence).

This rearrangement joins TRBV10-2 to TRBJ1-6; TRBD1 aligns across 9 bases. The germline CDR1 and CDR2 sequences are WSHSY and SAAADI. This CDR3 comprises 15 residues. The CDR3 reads CASASRDRVSSPLHF. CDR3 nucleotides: TGCGCTAGCGCCAGCCGGGACAGGGTATCTTCACCCCTCCACTTT.

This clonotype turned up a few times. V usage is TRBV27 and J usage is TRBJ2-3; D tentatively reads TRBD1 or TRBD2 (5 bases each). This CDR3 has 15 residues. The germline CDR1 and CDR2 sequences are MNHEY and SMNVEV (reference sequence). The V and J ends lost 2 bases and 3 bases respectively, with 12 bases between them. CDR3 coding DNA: TGTGCCAGCAGTTTACTCGGGGCAGGGACAGATACGCAGTATTTT. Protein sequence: CASSLLGAGTDTQYF.

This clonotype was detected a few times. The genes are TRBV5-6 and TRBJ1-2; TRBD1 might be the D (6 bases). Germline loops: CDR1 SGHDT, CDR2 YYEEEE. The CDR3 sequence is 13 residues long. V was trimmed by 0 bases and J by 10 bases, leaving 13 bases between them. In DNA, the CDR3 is TGTGCCAGCAGCTTGGGAGCTCAGGGGTCCTACACCTTC. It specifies CASSLGAQGSYTF.

The CDR3 here is CASSRDRGLGELFF. The CDR3 DNA follows: TGTGCCAGCAGTCGAGACAGGGGGCTGGGGGAGCTGTTTTTT. The genes are TRBV3-1 and TRBJ2-2; TRBD1 matches 10 bases. This CDR3 is built from 14 residues. Germline V CDR1 and CDR2: LGHDT, YNNKEL (reference sequence). The V gene end was trimmed by 6 bases and the J gene end by 8 bases; junction bases not matched to a gene: 6. The full variable domain, in which reference TRBV3-1 and TRBJ2-2 provide the parts outside the CDR3, is DTAVSQTPKYLVTQMGNDKSIKCEQNLGHDTMYWYKQDSKKFLKIMFSYNNKELIINETVPNRFSPKSPDKAHLNLHINSLELGDSAVYFCASSRDRGLGELFFGEGSRLTVL.

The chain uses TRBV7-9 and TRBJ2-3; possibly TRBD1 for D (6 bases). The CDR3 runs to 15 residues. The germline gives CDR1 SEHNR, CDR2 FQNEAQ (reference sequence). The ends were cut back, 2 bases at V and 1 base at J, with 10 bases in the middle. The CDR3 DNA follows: TGTGCCAGCAGCTTATATCGGACAGGCACAGATACGCAGTATTTT. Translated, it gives CASSLYRTGTDTQYF.

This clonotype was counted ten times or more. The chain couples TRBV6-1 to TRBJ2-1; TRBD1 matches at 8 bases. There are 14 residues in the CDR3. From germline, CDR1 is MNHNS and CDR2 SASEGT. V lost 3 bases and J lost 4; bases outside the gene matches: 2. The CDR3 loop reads CASSETGEYNEQFF. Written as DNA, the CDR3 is TGTGCCAGCAGTGAGACAGGGGAATACAATGAGCAGTTCTTC.

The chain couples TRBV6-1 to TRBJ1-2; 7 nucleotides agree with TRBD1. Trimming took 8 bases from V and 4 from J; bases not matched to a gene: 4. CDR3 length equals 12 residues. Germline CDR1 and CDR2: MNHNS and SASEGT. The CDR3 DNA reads TGTGCCAGCCAGGGGGAGGGCTATGGCTACACCTTC. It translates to CASQGEGYGYTF.

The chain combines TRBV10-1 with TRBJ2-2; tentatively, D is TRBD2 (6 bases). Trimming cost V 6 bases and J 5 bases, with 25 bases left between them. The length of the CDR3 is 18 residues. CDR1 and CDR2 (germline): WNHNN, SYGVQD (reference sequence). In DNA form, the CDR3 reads TGCGCCAGCAGCCCCGCGGGGCCGGGACTTATTAATACCGGGGAGCTGTTTTTT. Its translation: CASSPAGPGLINTGELFF.

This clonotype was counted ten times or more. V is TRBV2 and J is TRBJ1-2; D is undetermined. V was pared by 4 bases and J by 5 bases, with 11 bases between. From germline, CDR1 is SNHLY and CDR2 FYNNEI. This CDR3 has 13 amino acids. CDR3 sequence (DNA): TGTGCCAGCAGTGCCCTCATGAGTTATGGCTACACCTTC. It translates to CASSALMSYGYTF.

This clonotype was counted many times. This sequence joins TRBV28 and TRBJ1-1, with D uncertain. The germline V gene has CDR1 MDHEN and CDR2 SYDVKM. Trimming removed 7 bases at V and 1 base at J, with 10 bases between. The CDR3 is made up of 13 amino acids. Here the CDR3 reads CASILQPNTEAFF. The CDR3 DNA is TGTGCCAGCATCCTCCAGCCGAACACTGAAGCTTTCTTT.

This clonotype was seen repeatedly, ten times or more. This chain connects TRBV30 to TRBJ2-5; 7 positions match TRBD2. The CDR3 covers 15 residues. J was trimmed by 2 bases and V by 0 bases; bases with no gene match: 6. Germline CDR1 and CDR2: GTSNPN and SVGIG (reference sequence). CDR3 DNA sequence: TGTGCCTGGAGTGTACCGATCGGGGGGCAAGAGACCCAGTACTTC. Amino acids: CAWSVPIGGQETQYF.

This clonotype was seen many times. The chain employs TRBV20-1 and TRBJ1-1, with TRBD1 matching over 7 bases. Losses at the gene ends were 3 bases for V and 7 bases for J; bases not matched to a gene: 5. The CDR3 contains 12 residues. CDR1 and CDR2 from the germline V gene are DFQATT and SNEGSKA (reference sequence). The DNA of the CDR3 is TGCAGTGCTAGCCCGGGACAGTTTGAAGCTTTCTTT. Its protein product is CSASPGQFEAFF.

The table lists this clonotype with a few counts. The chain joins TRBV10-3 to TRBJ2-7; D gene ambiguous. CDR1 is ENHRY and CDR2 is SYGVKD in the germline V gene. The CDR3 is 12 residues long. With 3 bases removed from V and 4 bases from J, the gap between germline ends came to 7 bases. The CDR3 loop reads CAISDLGYEQYF. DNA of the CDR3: TGTGCCATCAGTGATTTAGGGTACGAGCAGTACTTC.

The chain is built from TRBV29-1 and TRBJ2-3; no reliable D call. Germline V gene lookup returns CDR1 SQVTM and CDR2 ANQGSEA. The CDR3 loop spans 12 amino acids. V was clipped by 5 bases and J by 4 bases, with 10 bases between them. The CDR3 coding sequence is TGCAGCGTTAACGACGGATCAGATACGCAGTATTTT. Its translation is CSVNDGSDTQYF.